This TCR beta chain was sequenced in a study of blood T cell repertoires in COVID-19. The CDR3 has 11 residues. Germline V CDR1 and CDR2: ENHRY, SYGVKD. Trimming removed 8 bases at V and 8 bases at J, with 9 bases between. The method was immunoSEQ multiplex PCR; TCRdb's version includes in-frame clones alone and lacks a portion of them. The table lists 65,000 to 85,000 clones, around nine tenths of them singletons. For this clone: The sample has other DNA sequences that encode this CDR3 too.

The chain joins TRBV10-3 to TRBJ1-4, with no clear D. Sequencing was performed on peripheral blood. This sequence originates from a man older than 75 with COVID-19, enrolled during active disease. As DNA, the CDR3 is TGTGCCATCTCCGGAGGGGAAAAACTGTTTTTT. It is translated as CAISGGEKLFF.